This T cell receptor (beta chain) originates from a study of OX40 agonist ivuxolimab in advanced cancers. This CDR3 spans 14 amino acids. Looked up from germline, CDR1 is SNHLY and CDR2 is FYNNEI. V lost 0 bases and J 6 bases, leaving 11 bases between the germline ends. Worth noting for this clone: Its antigen is still unknown.

Data came from immunoSEQ multiplex PCR; TCRdb stores just in-frame clones and leaves some out. Among fewer than 200,000 clones listed, 94% were seen once. Study-wide findings and caveats: Low normalized T-cell clonal expansion was additionally recorded for some nonresponders. In CD8+ T cells, expanded clones were on average more numerous than in CD4+.

This material consisted of CD4+ or CD8+ T cells sorted from blood, taken in a trial of the OX40 agonist ivuxolimab. The origin of this receptor is an adult with an advanced solid tumor such as melanoma, head and neck, liver or kidney cancer. The chain uses TRBV2 and TRBJ1-1; D unclear. The CDR3 DNA is TGTGCCAGCAGTGAAGCCGAGGGTCTCTCTGAAGCTTTCTTT. Translating it yields CASSEAEGLSEAFF.